This T cell receptor (beta chain) was sequenced during a study of T cells in Graves' hyperthyroidism and ophthalmopathy. Template material for amplifying TCR beta CDR3 regions consisted of RNA transcripts. HTBI primers drove first-round RT-PCR of the TCR CDR3. Each CDR3 protein is one row after TCRdb ran MiXCR on the multiplex PCR reads. The sample lists around 350,000 distinct CDR3 sequences, roughly 19% seen once, with roughly 3.5% in the top ten. The CDR3 extends over 13 amino acids. Germline V lookup: CDR1 MNHNS, CDR2 SASEGT. Deletions cut 4 bases from V and 7 bases from J, with 13 bases between. Regarding the study as a whole: Blood also held most thyroid clonotypes expanded beyond 0.001.

With respect to this clonotype: Its specificity is unknown.

The diagnoses drew upon clinical symptoms, serum thyroxine and TRAb, thyroid ultrasound and orbital computed tomography. What was sequenced was blood. The source is a woman younger than 30 with Graves' hyperthyroidism. This chain uses TRBV6-1 with TRBJ1-2; no clear D gene. The DNA for the CDR3 is TGTGCCAGCAGTGGCGGAAAATGGTCTGGCTACACCTTC. The encoded protein is CASSGGKWSGYTF.